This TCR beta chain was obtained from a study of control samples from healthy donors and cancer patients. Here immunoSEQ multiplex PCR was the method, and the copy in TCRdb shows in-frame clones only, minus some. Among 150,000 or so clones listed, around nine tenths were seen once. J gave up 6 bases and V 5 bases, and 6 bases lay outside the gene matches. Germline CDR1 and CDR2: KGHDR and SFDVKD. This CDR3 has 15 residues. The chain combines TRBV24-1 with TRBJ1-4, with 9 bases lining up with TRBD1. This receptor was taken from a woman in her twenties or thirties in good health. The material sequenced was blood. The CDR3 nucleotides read TGTGCCACCAGTGGAGCACAGGGGGCGCATGAAAAACTGTTTTTT. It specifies CATSGAQGAHEKLFF.